This TCR beta chain was retrieved from a study of radiotherapy plus CTLA-4 blockade in lung cancer (dated by TCRdb to the late 2010s). Study-wide context: Objective responses were observed in 15% to 20% of enrolled patients, and disease control was achieved in 31%.

Preparation of the library involved the immunoSEQ multiplex PCR assay. Drawn from immuneACCESS, this table holds only the in-frame rearrangements with V and J called that TCRdb kept. Clones are partly lost; checked studies trace under half to an unresolved V gene and leave the rest unexplained. The sample has about 62,000 clones on record, roughly 76% of them singletons. 2.5% to 3% of the sample comes from the top ten. In this study, focal radiation therapy paired with CTLA-4 blockade (ipilimumab) was tested in patients who had chemo-refractory metastatic non-small-cell lung cancer. In regard to this clone: The antigen it recognizes is unknown. The sample holds no much larger clone one base away, and base qualities are not on file.

Study-wide findings and limitations: TCR clones derived from tumors expanded in peripheral blood after treatment with radiotherapy and ipilimumab. The strongest predictors of response were reported to be early dynamic shifts in blood T cell clones along with a rise in serum interferon-beta following radiation.

CDR1 SGHTA and CDR2 FQGNSA are derived from the germline V gene. Inclusive of the bounding cysteine and phenylalanine, the CDR3 is 14 residues long. Only the CDR3 region is kept as DNA, spanning 42 bases read in frame from base 1. The source of this sequence is a human donor with non-small cell lung cancer who had a complete response to radiotherapy plus ipilimumab. Source: peripheral blood, taken from a patient treated with radiotherapy plus ipilimumab. The chain employs TRBV7-2 and TRBJ2-5, and TRBD1 matches 7 of the central bases. The J call is in doubt because the DNA end fits TRBJ2-7 better. The DNA reads as follows: TGTGCCAGCAGCTATGACAGGGCATCCTACGAGCAGTACTTC. Translated, it gives CASSYDRASYEQYF.